This is a list of T cell receptor beta chains from one sample in a study of blood T cells in healthy people across ages. In TCRdb, the 5' RACE reads were re-called with MiXCR into one record per CDR3 protein. The profile covers about 1.1 million distinct CDR3 sequences, with more than 30% appearing a single time and around 14% taken by the ten largest. Sequencing was carried out using blood. These receptors all stem from a man in his late teens or twenties in good health. CDR3s include the opening cysteine and the closing phenylalanine or tryptophan. The D gene is left open where the match is weak. Clone size is not always given. Where it is, it says once, few, many or a class for expanded clones.

len	v_gene	d_gene	abundance	j_gene	CDR3aa	CDR3nt
13	TRBV30	NA	NA	TRBJ2-3	CACRTVSTDTQYF	TGTGCCTGCCGGACAGTCAGCACAGATACGCAGTATTTT
15	TRBV9	NA	NA	TRBJ1-2	CASSVTYELNYGYTF	TGTGCCAGCAGCGTTACCTATGAACTGAACTATGGCTACACCTTC
18	TRBV6-2/TRBV6-3	TRBD2	NA	TRBJ2-5	CASSSRPVLAGVKETQYF	TGTGCCAGCAGTTCGAGACCCGTTCTAGCGGGAGTGAAAGAGACCCAGTACTTC
17	TRBV28	TRBD1	NA	TRBJ1-5	CASSPYTGGKAPQPQHF	TGTGCCAGCAGTCCATATACAGGGGGGAAAGCCCCTCAGCCCCAGCATTTT
11	TRBV24-1	NA	few	TRBJ1-5	CATSGSLPQHF	TGTGCCACCAGTGGCAGTCTTCCCCAGCATTTT
18	TRBV12-3/TRBV12-4	TRBD2	NA	TRBJ2-1	CASRGLAGVSSSYNEQFF	TGTGCCAGCAGGGGACTAGCGGGGGTTTCCAGCTCCTACAATGAGCAGTTCTTC
15	TRBV4-3	NA	NA	TRBJ1-2	CASSQGSRGTYGYTF	TGCGCCAGCAGCCAAGGTAGCAGGGGTACCTATGGCTACACCTTC
14	TRBV12-3/TRBV12-4	NA	NA	TRBJ1-2	CASSWGRGDYGYTF	TGTGCCAGCAGTTGGGGCAGGGGAGACTATGGCTACACCTTC
16	TRBV20-1	TRBD1	few	TRBJ1-5	CSADQGDRGDIGPQHF	TGCAGTGCTGACCAGGGGGACAGGGGCGACATCGGGCCCCAGCATTTT
14	TRBV2	NA	NA	TRBJ1-4	CASSGQGLDEKLFF	TGTGCCAGTAGTGGCCAGGGTCTTGACGAAAAACTGTTTTTT
16	TRBV20-1	TRBD2	few	TRBJ2-3	CSAERTSGGGTDTQYF	TGCAGTGCCGAACGGACTAGCGGGGGGGGCACAGATACGCAGTATTTT
15	TRBV6-5	NA	few	TRBJ1-2	CASSYGRGRSYGYTF	TGTGCCAGCAGTTACGGGCGGGGCAGGAGCTATGGCTACACCTTC
16	TRBV10-3	TRBD2	many	TRBJ2-4	CAVASREGSAKNIQYF	TGTGCCGTAGCTTCTAGGGAGGGGAGCGCCAAAAACATTCAGTACTTC
14	TRBV5-8	TRBD2	NA	TRBJ2-3	CASSGASGWDTQYF	TGTGCCAGCAGCGGGGCTAGCGGTTGGGATACGCAGTATTTT
15	TRBV3-1	NA	few	TRBJ1-1	CASSLPIEGSTEAFF	TGTGCCAGCAGCCTACCAATCGAGGGGTCCACTGAAGCTTTCTTT
15	TRBV3-1	NA	NA	TRBJ1-1	CASSHNGAMNTEAFF	TGTGCCAGCAGCCATAACGGGGCGATGAACACTGAAGCTTTCTTT
13	TRBV9	NA	NA	TRBJ2-3	CASSARGEDTQYF	TGTGCCAGCAGCGCACGAGGTGAAGATACGCAGTATTTT
15	TRBV2	TRBD2	NA	TRBJ2-7	CASRATSGGLYEQYF	TGTGCCAGCAGGGCAACTAGCGGGGGACTCTACGAGCAGTACTTC
18	TRBV9	NA	NA	TRBJ1-2	CASSVALLGQKTNYGYTF	TGTGCCAGCAGCGTAGCCCTCCTCGGGCAGAAAACTAACTATGGCTACACCTTC
15	TRBV18	NA	NA	TRBJ1-4	CASSPRRVADEKLFF	TGTGCCAGCTCACCACGAAGGGTCGCAGACGAAAAACTGTTTTTT
14	TRBV2	NA	NA	TRBJ1-5	CASSEVYSNQPQHF	TGTGCCAGCTCGGAAGTTTATAGCAATCAGCCCCAGCATTTT
11	TRBV19	NA	NA	TRBJ2-5	CATYSGSAQYF	TGTGCCACCTACTCGGGGTCTGCCCAGTACTTC
17	TRBV5-1	TRBD2	NA	TRBJ2-1	CASSLAERGGTYNEQFF	TGCGCCAGCAGCTTGGCAGAGCGGGGGGGGACCTACAATGAGCAGTTCTTC
14	TRBV6-2/TRBV6-3	TRBD1	NA	TRBJ2-7	CASSYSDRVYEQYF	TGTGCCAGCAGTTACTCGGACAGGGTCTACGAGCAGTACTTC
12	TRBV28	NA	once	TRBJ2-1	CASSLSYYEQFF	TGTGCCAGCAGTTTATCCTACTATGAGCAGTTCTTC
13	TRBV7-2	NA	many	TRBJ1-2	CASSLADGDGYTF	TGTGCCAGCAGCTTAGCGGACGGCGATGGCTACACCTTC
13	TRBV9	TRBD2	NA	TRBJ2-1	CASSVGTMSEQFF	TGTGCCAGCAGCGTCGGGACTATGAGTGAGCAGTTCTTC
17	TRBV6-2/TRBV6-3	NA	NA	TRBJ2-2	CASSYRLDAVQTGELFF	TGTGCCAGCAGTTACCGGCTTGACGCGGTGCAAACCGGGGAGCTGTTTTTT
11	TRBV29-1	NA	NA	TRBJ1-2	CSAEGRYGYTF	TGCAGCGCAGAGGGACGGTATGGCTACACCTTC